This TCR beta chain was recovered during a study of human T cells and chemical hapten exposure. Germline CDR1 and CDR2: MNHNY and SVGAGI (reference sequence). Trimming stripped 6 bases from V and 0 bases from J, with 9 bases between. This CDR3 comprises 14 residues. This clonotype was found a few times. Time point indicated: patch test 2, 6 weeks after DPC sensitization. The treatment: therapeutic diphenylcyclopropenone sensitization with weekly scalp DPC. In TCRdb, the RACE reads were re-called with MiXCR into one record per CDR3 protein. The sample holds over 35,000 distinct CDR3 sequences, more than 8.5% seen once.

This chain joins TRBV6-6 and TRBJ2-1; D is possibly TRBD2 (6 bases). This sequence was found in a woman in her forties with alopecia areata. Some clones in this sample may be carry-over from other donors' samples. Here the sequenced sample was whole blood, taken in connection with sensitization to the hapten diphenylcyclopropenone (DPC). The CDR3 protein is CASSPGGSYNEQFF. CDR3 sequence (DNA): TGTGCCAGCAGCCCCGGGGGCTCCTACAATGAGCAGTTCTTC.